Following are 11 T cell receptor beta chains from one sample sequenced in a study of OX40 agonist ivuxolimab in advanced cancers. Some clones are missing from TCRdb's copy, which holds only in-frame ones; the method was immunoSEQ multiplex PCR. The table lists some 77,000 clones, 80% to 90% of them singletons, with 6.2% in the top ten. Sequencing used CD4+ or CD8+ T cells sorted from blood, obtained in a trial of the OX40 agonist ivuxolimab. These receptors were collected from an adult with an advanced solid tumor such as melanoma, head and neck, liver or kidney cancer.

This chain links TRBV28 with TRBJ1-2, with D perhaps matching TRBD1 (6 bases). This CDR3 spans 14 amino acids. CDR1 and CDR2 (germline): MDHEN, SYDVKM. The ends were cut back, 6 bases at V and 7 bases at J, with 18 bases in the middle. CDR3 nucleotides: TGTGCCAGCAGCCGAGGGGACATCGGCTTTGGCTACACCTTC. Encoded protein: CASSRGDIGFGYTF.

CDR3 in amino acids: CASTPRGETQYF. CDR3 DNA: TGTGCCAGCACACCACGGGGAGAGACCCAGTACTTC. The chain links TRBV25-1 to TRBJ2-5; a possible D gene is TRBD2 (5 bases). V lost 7 bases and J lost 4, with 10 bases in between. The CDR3 totals 12 residues. Germline assignment: CDR1 MGHDK and CDR2 SYGVNS.

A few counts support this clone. The CDR3 region has the DNA TGTGCCTGGACCACCGGGGGGGGCTACACTGAAGCTTTCTTT. Its translation: CAWTTGGGYTEAFF. The rearrangement joins TRBV30 to TRBJ1-1; TRBD1 might be the D (6 bases). This CDR3 contains 14 residues. From germline, CDR1 is GTSNPN and CDR2 SVGIG (reference sequence). Trimming pared 4 bases from V and 3 bases from J, leaving 15 bases between.

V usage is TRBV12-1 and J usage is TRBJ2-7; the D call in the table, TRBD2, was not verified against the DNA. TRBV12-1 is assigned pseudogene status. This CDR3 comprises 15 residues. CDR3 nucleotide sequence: TGTGCCAGCAGCCGCCGACTAGCGGGACTCTGCGAGCAGTACTTC. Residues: CASSRRLAGLCEQYF.

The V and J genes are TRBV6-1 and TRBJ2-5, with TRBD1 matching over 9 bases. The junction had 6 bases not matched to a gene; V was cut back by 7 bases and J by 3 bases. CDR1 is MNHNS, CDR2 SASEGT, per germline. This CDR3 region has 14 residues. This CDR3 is CASNRDRVKETQYF. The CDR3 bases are TGTGCCAGCAACCGGGACAGGGTTAAAGAGACCCAGTACTTC.

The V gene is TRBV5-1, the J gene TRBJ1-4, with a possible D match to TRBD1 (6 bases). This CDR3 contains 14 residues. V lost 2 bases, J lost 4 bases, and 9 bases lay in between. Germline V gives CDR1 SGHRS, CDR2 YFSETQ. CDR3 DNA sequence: TGCGCCAGCAGCTTACAGGGAGGTAATGAAAAACTGTTTTTT. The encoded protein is CASSLQGGNEKLFF.

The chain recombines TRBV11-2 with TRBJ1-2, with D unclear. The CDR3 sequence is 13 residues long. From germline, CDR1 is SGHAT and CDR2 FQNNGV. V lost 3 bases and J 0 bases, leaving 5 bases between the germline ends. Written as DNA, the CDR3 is TGTGCCAGCAGCTTCGGCGCTAACTATGGCTACACCTTC. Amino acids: CASSFGANYGYTF.

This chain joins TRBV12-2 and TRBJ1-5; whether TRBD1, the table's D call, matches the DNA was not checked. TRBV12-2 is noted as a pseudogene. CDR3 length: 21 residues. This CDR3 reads CASRPTLDSRLWLTSNQPQHF. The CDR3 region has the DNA TGTGCAAGTCGCCCGACCCTGGACAGTCGCCTCTGGCTTACTAGCAATCAGCCCCAGCATTTT.

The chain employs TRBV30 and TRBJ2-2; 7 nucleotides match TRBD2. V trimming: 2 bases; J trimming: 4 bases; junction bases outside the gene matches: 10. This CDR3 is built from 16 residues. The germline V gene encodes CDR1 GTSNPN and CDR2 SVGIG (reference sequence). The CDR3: CAWSFKRGVGTGELFF. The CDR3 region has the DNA TGTGCCTGGAGTTTTAAGCGGGGAGTAGGCACCGGGGAGCTGTTTTTT.

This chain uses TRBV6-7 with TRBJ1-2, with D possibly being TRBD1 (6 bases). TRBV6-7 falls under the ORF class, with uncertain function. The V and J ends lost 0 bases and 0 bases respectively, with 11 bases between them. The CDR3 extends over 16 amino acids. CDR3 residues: CASSYSVGDTNYGYTF. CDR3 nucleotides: TGTGCCAGCAGTTACTCAGTAGGGGACACTAACTATGGCTACACCTTC.

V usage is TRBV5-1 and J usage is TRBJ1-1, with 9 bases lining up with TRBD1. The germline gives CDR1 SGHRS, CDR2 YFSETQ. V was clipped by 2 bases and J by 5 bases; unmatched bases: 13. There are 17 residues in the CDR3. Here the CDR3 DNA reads TGCGCCAGCAGCTTTTCGGTACAGGGGGCGCGCCTGACTGAAGCTTTCTTT. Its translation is CASSFSVQGARLTEAFF.